Described below is a single T cell receptor (beta chain) sequence and its context. Antigen unknown. CDR3 length equals 16 residues. Germline-derived CDR1 and CDR2 are LNHDA and SQIVND (reference sequence). Trimming at V came to 4 bases and at J to 1 base, leaving 3 bases not matched to a gene. The data originate from a study of OX40 agonist ivuxolimab in advanced cancers. Study conclusions and caveats: The study found that CD8+ T cells averaged more expanded clones than CD4+.

Clones were sequenced by immunoSEQ multiplex PCR, and TCRdb holds only the in-frame ones, with some missing. The sample yields about 85,000 clones, 70% to 90% seen once. The input for sequencing was CD4+ or CD8+ T cells sorted from blood, taken in a trial of the OX40 agonist ivuxolimab. This clonotype originated in an adult with an advanced solid tumor such as melanoma, head and neck, liver or kidney cancer. The chain has TRBV19 and TRBJ2-3, with 12 bases fitting TRBD2. CDR3: CASSTRTSGGTDTQYF. The CDR3 DNA reads TGTGCCAGTAGTACCAGGACTAGCGGGGGCACAGATACGCAGTATTTT. Filled out from reference TRBV19 and TRBJ2-3, the complete variable domain reads DGGITQSPKYLFRKEGQNVTLSCEQNLNHDAMYWYRQDPGQGLRLIYYSQIVNDFQKGDIAEGYSVSREKKESFPLTVTSAQKNPTAFYLCASSTRTSGGTDTQYFGPGTRLTVL.